Listed below are T cell receptor beta chains from one sample, sequenced in a study of cytomegalovirus exposure and HLA in healthy donors. This table comes from immunoSEQ multiplex PCR, and its TCRdb copy is limited to in-frame clones, with some not included. Of some 130,000 clones in the sample, roughly three quarters were seen once. The source material was PBMCs. The receptors were gathered from a man aged 25 to 45 in good health and CMV-seronegative. Both conserved end residues are part of each CDR3. A D gene is named only where the DNA matches it firmly. Size tells how often a clone was seen (once, few, many) or the class of an expanded clone, and some rows leave it out.

v_gene,d_gene,abundance,j_gene,CDR3nt,CDR3aa
TRBV7-9,.,.,TRBJ2-7,TGTGCCAGCAGCTCAGTATACGAGCAGTACTTC,CASSSVYEQYF
TRBV7-8,.,once,TRBJ1-5,TGTGCCAGCAGCTTGGCACAGGGAAGCAATCAGCCCCAGCATTTT,CASSLAQGSNQPQHF
TRBV7-2,.,.,TRBJ2-7,TGTGCCAGCAGCTTGACAGCGATCTCCTACGAGCAGTACTTC,CASSLTAISYEQYF
TRBV6-1,.,.,TRBJ1-2,TGTGCCAGCAACCCAGTGGCAAACTATGGCTACACCTTC,CASNPVANYGYTF
TRBV13,TRBD2,.,TRBJ2-7,TGTGCCAGCAGCTTGGGTGGCGGCGGGAGGTATAACGAGCAGTACTTC,CASSLGGGGRYNEQYF
TRBV19,TRBD2,.,TRBJ2-1,TGTGCCAGTAGTAGCTGGCGGGAGATCAATGAGCAGTTCTTC,CASSSWREINEQFF
TRBV9,TRBD2,once,TRBJ2-1,TGTGCCAGCAGCGCCGAGGCCAGCGGGAGAGTGAATGAGCAGTTCTTC,CASSAEASGRVNEQFF
TRBV2,.,.,TRBJ1-4,TGTGCCAGCAGTCGGACAGCTCTAAATGAAAAACTGTTTTTT,CASSRTALNEKLFF
TRBV25-1,TRBD2,once,TRBJ2-1,TGTGCCAGCAGTGCCCCGGGACTAGCGGGAGATGGGCAGTTCTTC,CASSAPGLAGDGQFF
TRBV7-7,.,few,TRBJ2-1,TGTGCTAGCAGCCTGTCCCAGGGCGGCAATGAGCAGTTCTTC,CASSLSQGGNEQFF
TRBV10-1,.,.,TRBJ2-2,TGCGCCAGCAGTGAAGGACTATCGGTCACCGGGGAGCTGTTTTTT,CASSEGLSVTGELFF
TRBV5-1,TRBD1,.,TRBJ2-7,TGCGCCAGCAGCTTGAATGGATCGGGGGACAGGGGGCGTCTGCGCGAGCAGTACTTC,CASSLNGSGDRGRLREQYF
TRBV2,TRBD2,.,TRBJ2-1,TGTGCCAGCATCAAAAGCCAGGAAATCGGGACTAGTATGAGAGATGAGCAGTTCTTC,CASIKSQEIGTSMRDEQFF
TRBV30,.,.,TRBJ2-3,TGTGCCTGGAGTACCATCGGGGGCACAGATACGCAGTATTTT,CAWSTIGGTDTQYF
TRBV19,.,.,TRBJ1-1,TGTGCCAGTAGTAGAGGGAACACTGAAGCTTTCTTT,CASSRGNTEAFF
TRBV27,TRBD1,.,TRBJ1-4,TGTGCCAGCAGTTTATCCGCAGGGGGCACTACTAATGAAAAACTGTTTTTT,CASSLSAGGTTNEKLFF
TRBV6-1,TRBD2,.,TRBJ2-7,TGTGCCAGCATCCCCCTAGCGGGAGCTGTAGGCGAGCAGTACTTC,CASIPLAGAVGEQYF
TRBV29-1,TRBD2,.,TRBJ2-1,TGCAGCGCCGCCGGGACTAGCGTATACAATGAGCAGTTCTTC,CSAAGTSVYNEQFF
TRBV19,.,.,TRBJ2-2,TGTGCCAGTAGTATTCAAAACACCGGGGAGCTGTTTTTT,CASSIQNTGELFF
TRBV5-1,TRBD1,.,TRBJ1-4,TGCGCCAGCAGCGGCGACAGGGCGGGTAATGAAAAACTGTTTTTT,CASSGDRAGNEKLFF